What follows are 6 T cell receptor beta chains derived from one specimen sequenced in a study of T cell repertoires in cytomegalovirus infection. No antigen is known for these receptors. Each CDR3 protein gets one entry after TCRdb re-called the reads with MiXCR. The table includes about 830,000 distinct CDR3 sequences, 32% detected once. Sequencing was performed on cultured CD8+ T cells from PBMCs, taken from culture after CMV antigen stimulation. Receptors were obtained from a human donor in good health (CMV status not recorded). Some clones in this sample may be carry-over from other donors' samples.

The rearrangement uses TRBV12-3 or TRBV12-4 and TRBJ1-5; D call uncertain. CDR3 length equals 15 residues. V gave up 2 bases and J gave up 2 bases, with 10 bases separating them. CDR3: CASSLTEPGNQPQHF. The CDR3 region has the DNA TGTGCCAGCAGTTTAACGGAGCCAGGCAATCAGCCCCAGCATTTT.

This clonotype was seen a few times. The chain carries TRBV28 and TRBJ2-5; 8 bases agree with TRBD2. After removal of 2 bases from V and 7 bases from J, the junction contained 15 bases not matched to a gene. This CDR3 is built from 17 residues. In germline, CDR1 is MDHEN, CDR2 SYDVKM. The CDR3 region has the DNA TGTGCCAGCAGTTTAATGCCCGGGAGTCTAGCGGGCGTGACCCAGTACTTC. It is translated as CASSLMPGSLAGVTQYF.

A few counts support this clonotype. The chain recombines TRBV14 with TRBJ1-2, with D possibly TRBD1 on 5 matching bases. Germline CDR1 SGHDN, CDR2 FVKESK. V was shortened by 1 base and J by 8 bases, with 11 bases between the two germline ends. This CDR3 is built from 13 residues. The CDR3 region is CASSQGRARGYTF. The DNA of the CDR3 is TGTGCCAGCAGCCAAGGCAGGGCGAGGGGCTACACCTTC.

The rearrangement joins TRBV27 to TRBJ2-7, with a tentative D call TRBD2 (7 bases). V gave up 2 bases and J gave up 2 bases, with 10 bases separating them. CDR3 size: 14 residues. Germline assignment: CDR1 MNHEY and CDR2 SMNVEV (reference sequence). The CDR3 sequence is CASSLKGGAYEQYV. The DNA for the CDR3 is TGTGCCAGCAGTTTAAAAGGGGGGGCCTACGAGCAGTACGTC.

In its sample, this clonotype was seen a few times. The J gene is TRBJ1-1, the V gene TRBV19; D is uncertain. The CDR3 has 12 residues. Germline-derived CDR1 and CDR2 are LNHDA and SQIVND (reference sequence). The V end was cut by 9 bases, the J end by 4 bases, with 12 bases between. As DNA, the CDR3 is TGTGCCAGCCAGGTTGGAGGCACTGAAGCTTTCTTT. Translation gives CASQVGGTEAFF.

The chain couples TRBV3-1 to TRBJ2-7; TRBD1 matches at 7 bases. Germline V gene sequence: CDR1 LGHDT, CDR2 YNNKEL (reference sequence). With 0 bases clipped from V and 2 bases from J, the junction kept 4 bases outside the gene matches. The CDR3 runs 15 residues. CDR3: CASSQDRQGAYEQYF. In DNA, the CDR3 is TGTGCCAGCAGCCAAGATAGACAGGGAGCCTACGAGCAGTACTTC.